This passage covers 2 T cell receptor beta chains from one sample sequenced in a study of CD8 T cells in Susac syndrome. RNA was extracted with the RNeasy kit, and a quantity of about 0.45 to 1 ug was reverse transcribed using random hexamers. TCRdb re-called the immunoSEQ multiplex PCR reads through MiXCR, storing one row per CDR3 protein. The data hold a few hundred thousand distinct CDR3 sequences, with about 90% observed a single time. The sample taken for sequencing was CD4+ T cells from PBMCs. All receptors derive from a human donor with multiple sclerosis.

V gene TRBV5-1 combines with J gene TRBJ1-4; tentatively, D is TRBD1 (5 bases). The CDR3 loop spans 17 amino acids. V was trimmed by 6 bases and J by 1 base, leaving 19 bases between them. The germline gives CDR1 SGHRS, CDR2 YFSETQ. CDR3 loop: CASTPTGPRGTNEKLFF. The DNA of the CDR3 is TGCGCCAGCACCCCGACGGGACCTCGGGGAACTAATGAAAAACTGTTTTTT. The whole variable domain, remainder taken from reference TRBV5-1 and TRBJ1-4, is KAGVTQTPRYLIKTRGQQVTLSCSPISGHRSVSWYQQTPGQGLQFLFEYFSETQRNKGNFPGRFSGRQFSNSRSEMNVSTLELGDSALYLCASTPTGPRGTNEKLFFGSGTQLSVL.

This chain links TRBV7-9 with TRBJ2-3; 9 bases agree with TRBD2. V shed 1 base and J 2 bases; nucleotides not matched to a gene: 4. From germline, CDR1 is SEHNR and CDR2 FQNEAQ (reference sequence). CDR3 length equals 16 residues. CDR3 protein: CASSLEGLAFTDTQYF. The CDR3 bases are TGTGCCAGCAGCTTAGAGGGACTAGCTTTCACAGATACGCAGTATTTT.